One sample yielded the 24 T cell receptor beta chains listed below, sequenced in a study of blood T cells in healthy people across ages (dated by TCRdb to the mid-2010s). The library was obtained by 5' RACE. TCRdb records Illumina HiSeq 2500 as the sequencer. A second about 7 to 12 cycle PCR used a sample-barcoded 5' primer and a J-beta primer mix. TCRdb ran its own pipeline on the public reads, namely fastp trimming at Q25 and MiXCR clone calling, and kept in-frame beta chains. One record per CDR3 amino acid sequence lists the most common genes and DNA. The sample table contains approximately 790,000 distinct CDR3 sequences; only one count was recorded for 60% to 80% of them. The ten largest clones add up to around 30% of the sample. Specimen: blood. These receptors all come from a man aged 25-40 years in good health.

The chain combines TRBV29-1 with TRBJ1-1; D is uncertain. Germline V gives CDR1 SQVTM, CDR2 ANQGSEA. With 0 bases removed from V and 8 bases from J, the gap between germline ends came to 10 bases. The CDR3 has 12 amino acids. The CDR3 is CSVEDRQTEAFF. CDR3 DNA: TGCAGCGTTGAAGATAGGCAGACAGAAGCTTTCTTT.

This clonotype has just a few counts. The CDR3 sequence: CASSLGGAGAYDYGYTF. The CDR3 DNA reads as TGCGCCAGCAGCTTGGGAGGGGCAGGCGCTTATGACTATGGCTACACCTTC. The chain uses TRBV5-1 and TRBJ1-2, with a possible D match to TRBD1 (5 bases). The germline V gene has CDR1 SGHRS and CDR2 YFSETQ. V was trimmed by 0 bases and J by 3 bases, leaving 18 bases between them. CDR3 length: 17 amino acids.

The gene calls are TRBV2 and TRBJ2-1, with a weak D call TRBD2 (6 bases). V was trimmed by 4 bases and J by 7 bases, leaving 11 bases between them. The CDR3 is 13 amino acids. In germline, CDR1 is SNHLY, CDR2 FYNNEI. As DNA, the CDR3 is TGTGCCAGCAGTGTGGGACTTATTAATGAGCAGTTCTTC. It codes for CASSVGLINEQFF.

The rearrangement links TRBV9 to TRBJ2-5; the match to TRBD1 covers 8 bases. TRBJ2-7 explains the end of the DNA better; the J call may be wrong. Germline assignment: CDR1 SGDLS and CDR2 YYNGEE. The CDR3 has 14 amino acids. As DNA, the CDR3 is TGTGCCAGCAGCTTAAATCAGGGGGCAAACGAGCAGTACTTC. Translation gives CASSLNQGANEQYF.

The J gene is TRBJ2-5, the V gene TRBV29-1, with a tentative D call TRBD2 (6 bases). CDR3 length equals 15 residues. Trimming shortened V by 7 bases and J by 4 bases, and 22 bases separated the two germline ends. The germline V gene encodes CDR1 SQVTM and CDR2 ANQGSEA. The CDR3 sequence is CSAAFVRGIGETQYF. CDR3 nucleotide sequence: TGCAGCGCGGCTTTTGTGCGGGGAATAGGAGAGACCCAGTACTTC. Full variable domain (remainder filled in from reference TRBV29-1 and TRBJ2-5): SAVISQKPSRDICQRGTSLTIQCQVDSQVTMMFWYRQQPGQSLTLIATANQGSEATYESGFVIDKFPISRPNLTFSTLTVSNMSPEDSSIYLCSAAFVRGIGETQYFGPGTRLLVL.

The genes are TRBV7-2 and TRBJ1-2; tentatively, D is TRBD1 (5 bases). Germline V gives CDR1 SGHTA, CDR2 FQGNSA. This CDR3 has 13 residues. Trimming removed 5 bases from V and 5 bases from J, with 12 bases in between. The DNA of the CDR3 is TGTGCCAGCAGCGGTAGACAGCCTTATGGCTACACCTTC. Protein sequence: CASSGRQPYGYTF.

This chain joins TRBV20-1 and TRBJ1-1, with D possibly matching TRBD1 (6 bases). CDR3 length equals 13 residues. V was clipped by 3 bases and J by 2 bases, with 10 bases between them. Germline loops: CDR1 DFQATT, CDR2 SNEGSKA (reference sequence). The CDR3 is CSARGGPNTEAFF. CDR3 in DNA: TGCAGTGCTAGGGGGGGGCCCAACACTGAAGCTTTCTTT.

J is TRBJ2-7 and V is TRBV6-1; 7 bases match TRBD1. V shed 4 bases and J 6 bases; nucleotides not matched to a gene: 9. CDR3 length equals 14 residues. The V gene's germline CDR1 is MNHNS and CDR2 SASEGT. CDR3 region: CASSGLLGGLEQYF. In DNA form, the CDR3 reads TGTGCCAGCAGTGGTCTACTAGGGGGCCTCGAGCAGTACTTC.

The V and J genes are TRBV25-1 and TRBJ1-4, with 10 positions matching TRBD1. The CDR3 spans 13 residues. V lost 8 bases, J lost 8 bases, and 5 bases stayed unmatched. Germline V gene data show CDR1 as MGHDK and CDR2 as SYGVNS. This chain's CDR3 is CASFDRGQEKLFF. CDR3 coding DNA: TGTGCCAGCTTCGACAGGGGGCAGGAAAAACTGTTTTTT.

This clonotype appeared a few times. CDR3 residues: CASSLTVAGELFF. CDR3 bases: TGTGCCAGCAGTCTGACAGTGGCCGGGGAGCTGTTTTTT. The V gene is TRBV27, the J gene TRBJ2-2; possible D gene TRBD1, 5 bases. V lost 5 bases and J lost 6, with 10 bases in between. The CDR3 runs 13 residues. Germline V gives CDR1 MNHEY, CDR2 SMNVEV (reference sequence).

Turning to this clonotype: A clone one base away is much larger, so this may be a read error. The chain uses TRBV5-1 and TRBJ2-1; TRBD2 matches 11 bases. The junction had 10 bases not matched to a gene; V was cut back by 2 bases and J by 12 bases. Germline CDR1 and CDR2: SGHRS and YFSETQ. CDR3 size: 15 residues. This chain's CDR3 is CASSFDSFGLAGQFF. The DNA of the CDR3 is TGCGCCAGCAGCTTTGATAGTTTTGGACTAGCGGGGCAGTTCTTC.

This chain uses TRBV3-1 with TRBJ1-2, with D perhaps TRBD1 (5 bases). Trimming removed 1 base at V and 7 bases at J, with 7 bases between. The CDR3 length is 12 residues. CDR1 is LGHDT, CDR2 YNNKEL, per germline (reference sequence). This CDR3 is CASSQGGSGYTF. CDR3 sequence (DNA): TGTGCCAGCAGCCAAGGGGGCTCTGGCTACACCTTC. Full variable domain (missing parts from reference TRBV3-1 and TRBJ1-2): DTAVSQTPKYLVTQMGNDKSIKCEQNLGHDTMYWYKQDSKKFLKIMFSYNNKELIINETVPNRFSPKSPDKAHLNLHINSLELGDSAVYFCASSQGGSGYTFGSGTRLTVV.

This sequence joins TRBV5-1 and TRBJ1-1, with 8 bases identical to TRBD1. This CDR3 spans 17 amino acids. Germline V CDR1 and CDR2: SGHRS, YFSETQ. J lost 3 bases, V lost 0 bases, and 10 bases had no gene match. The CDR3 nucleotides read TGCGCCAGCAGCTTGGGCTGGGCAGGGGGCGAGGACACTGAAGCTTTCTTT. It codes for CASSLGWAGGEDTEAFF.

This clonotype was detected a few times. The V call is TRBV9, the J call TRBJ2-7; D remains ambiguous. Germline CDR1 reads SGDLS; CDR2 reads YYNGEE. The V gene lost 0 bases and the J gene lost 3 bases, with 10 bases spanning the gap. The CDR3 length is 14 residues. The CDR3 protein is CASSVDGQLYEQYF. The DNA for the CDR3 is TGTGCCAGCAGCGTAGACGGTCAGCTCTACGAGCAGTACTTC.

The chain recombines TRBV7-9 with TRBJ1-3, with D unclear. The CDR3 has 17 amino acids. In germline, CDR1 is SEHNR, CDR2 FQNEAQ (reference sequence). The V end was cut by 5 bases, the J end by 4 bases, with 21 bases between. As DNA, the CDR3 is TGTGCCAGCAGCCTAAGAGCCGGCCGGATCTCCGGAAACACCATATATTTT. Translation gives CASSLRAGRISGNTIYF.

This clonotype has just a few counts. The chain combines TRBV10-3 with TRBJ2-5, with 7 nucleotides matching TRBD1. The junction had 3 bases not matched to a gene; V was cut back by 5 bases and J by 0 bases. The V gene's germline CDR1 is ENHRY and CDR2 SYGVKD. The CDR3 is 14 residues long. The DNA for the CDR3 is TGTGCCATCAGTCCTGACAGGGACCAAGAGACCCAGTACTTC. Its translation: CAISPDRDQETQYF.

This clonotype was seen a handful of times. The chain recombines TRBV4-2 with TRBJ2-3, with TRBD2 identical over 9 bases. The CDR3 is made up of 17 amino acids. From germline, CDR1 is LGHNA and CDR2 YNFKEQ. The junction had 11 bases not matched to a gene; V was cut back by 1 base and J by 6 bases. This CDR3 is CASSQGSSGGLGDTQYF. CDR3 coding DNA: TGTGCCAGCAGCCAAGGGTCGAGCGGGGGGCTAGGGGATACGCAGTATTTT.

This clonotype was found a few times. The genes are TRBV20-1 and TRBJ2-7; 8 bases match TRBD1. The DNA end is a closer match to TRBJ2-5, so the J assignment may be wrong. This CDR3 spans 13 amino acids. Germline CDR1 DFQATT, CDR2 SNEGSKA (reference sequence). CDR3 nucleotide sequence: TGCAGTGCTAGGGGACAGGCATTCGAGACCCAGTACTTC. This encodes CSARGQAFETQYF.

This clonotype was counted between two and nine times. V is TRBV10-3 and J is TRBJ2-1, with TRBD2 identical over 11 bases. This CDR3 region has 17 residues. The ends lost 0 bases at V and 6 bases at J; junction bases unmatched: 7. The V gene's germline CDR1 is ENHRY and CDR2 SYGVKD. CDR3 protein: CAISESGTSGGSNEQFF. The CDR3 DNA reads as TGTGCCATCAGTGAGTCGGGGACTAGCGGCGGGAGCAATGAGCAGTTCTTC.

About this clonotype: Relative to the germline gene, one junction end is altered; a read error may explain this. The chain combines TRBV13 with TRBJ2-4; 12 nucleotides agree with TRBD2. The length of the CDR3 is 15 residues. The germline V gene has CDR1 PRHDT and CDR2 FYEKMQ (reference sequence). CDR3 in amino acids: CASRTSGDPRETQYF. For the CDR3, the DNA is TGTGCCAGCCGGACTAGCGGGGATCCCAGGGAGACCCAGTATTTC.

The sample holds a few counts of this clonotype. The chain is built from TRBV29-1 and TRBJ2-7, with 7 positions matching TRBD1. The CDR3 extends over 13 amino acids. Germline values: CDR1 SQVTM, CDR2 ANQGSEA. The J segment lost 5 bases and the V segment lost 4 bases, leaving 8 bases of the junction unmatched. CDR3 sequence: CSVARGQEDEQYF. The DNA of the CDR3 is TGCAGCGTTGCTAGGGGGCAAGAGGACGAGCAGTACTTC.

This chain uses TRBV20-1 with TRBJ2-1; 10 bases agree with TRBD2. From germline, CDR1 is DFQATT and CDR2 SNEGSKA (reference sequence). Trimming cost V 7 bases and J 6 bases; bases outside gene matches: 9. CDR3 length: 14 residues. CDR3 DNA: TGCAGTGTTGAGAGCGGGGGGGCTACCAATGAGCAGTTCTTC. Translating gives CSVESGGATNEQFF.

The J gene is TRBJ2-6, the V gene TRBV6-2 or TRBV6-3, with 7 nucleotides matching TRBD1. CDR3 length: 18 amino acids. CDR1 is MNHEY, CDR2 SVGEGT, per germline. Trimming cost V 2 bases and J 1 base; bases outside gene matches: 8. The chain's CDR3 is CASSYRQGEISGANVLTF. Here the CDR3 DNA reads TGTGCCAGCAGTTACCGACAGGGCGAAATTTCTGGGGCCAACGTCCTGACTTTC.

This clonotype was counted a few times. The chain links TRBV7-2 to TRBJ2-5; D is ambiguous. V dropped 5 bases and J dropped 3 bases, with 13 bases sitting between them. This CDR3 contains 14 residues. The V gene's germline CDR1 is SGHTA and CDR2 FQGNSA. This CDR3 reads CASSNGQIEETQYF. In DNA form, the CDR3 reads TGTGCCAGCAGCAACGGCCAGATAGAAGAGACCCAGTACTTC.